This TCR beta chain was observed in a study of T cells in localized non-small cell lung cancer. Comments on this clone: Its antigen is not known.

Findings of the study overall: In uninvolved adjacent lung, T cell clonality reached its highest value, exceeding tumor.

V dropped 8 bases and J dropped 7; count of bases not matched to a gene: 10. The germline V gene encodes CDR1 SNHLY and CDR2 FYNNEI. This CDR3 spans 15 amino acids. The protocol was immunoSEQ multiplex PCR, while the TCRdb copy is restricted to in-frame clones and leaves out a portion. The sample yields tens of thousands of clones, around 89% seen once. This chain links TRBV2 with TRBJ1-6, with 8 bases fitting TRBD1. The input for sequencing was peripheral blood, taken before any cancer treatment. The TCR comes from a woman aged 35 to 75 with stage I squamous cell lung carcinoma. DNA of the CDR3: TGTGCCAGCCAGCCCCGACAGGGGACGAATTCACCCCTCCACTTT. Its protein product is CASQPRQGTNSPLHF.